This record looks at one TCR beta chain sequence and its context. The data stem from a study of blood T cell repertoires in COVID-19. Across the whole study: Samples taken during acute and convalescent COVID-19 were collected in the United States, Italy and Spain. In each case, the material was cDNA or gDNA derived from T cells, B-cell-depleted T cells, or PBMCs.

Unmatched junction bases numbered 7, after V lost 5 bases and J lost 8 bases. Germline V gives CDR1 MNHEY, CDR2 SVGAGI. The CDR3 runs 13 residues. As originally analysed: The assay estimated nucleated cells by amplifying reference gene primers. Method: immunoSEQ multiplex PCR; TCRdb's copy keeps in-frame clones and lacks some. That table gives V, J and clone size, and the DNA gave D and trimming. The profile covers roughly 300,000 clones, with about 82% appearing a single time and around 1.5% taken by the ten largest. The chain carries TRBV6-5 and TRBJ1-2; TRBD1 matches 8 bases. Sequencing was done on a sample of peripheral blood. The TCR originated in a woman in her 50s with acute or convalescent COVID-19. CDR3 protein: CASSPGQGGGYTF. In DNA, the CDR3 is TGTGCCAGCAGTCCCGGACAGGGCGGCGGCTACACCTTC.